The 19 T cell receptor beta chains listed next were all sequenced from one sample in a study of post-analysis software for immune sequencing data. Study observations and caveats: In patients, TRBV5-6, TRBV5-1 and TRBV20-1 belonged to five or six TRBV segments found more frequently than in controls.

The authors incorporated unique molecular identifiers into the TCR beta cDNA libraries. A single record per CDR3 protein comes from TCRdb applying MiXCR to the PCR reads. In the table there are fewer than 700,000 distinct CDR3 sequences, roughly two fifths of which are singletons. The antigens for these receptors are not known. The source material was blood. These receptors originate from a girl aged 5 to 17 with multiple sclerosis.

The CDR3 sequence is CASSDEAGETGELFF. DNA of the CDR3: TGTGCCAGCAGTGACGAAGCGGGGGAAACCGGGGAGCTGTTTTTT. The chain combines TRBV6-4 with TRBJ2-2; TRBD2 aligns across 8 bases. This CDR3 contains 15 residues. Unmatched junction bases numbered 4, after V lost 2 bases and J lost 5 bases. Germline CDR1 and CDR2: MRHNA and SNTAGT.

The V gene is TRBV18, the J gene TRBJ2-5; D unresolved. V lost 0 bases and J 2 bases, leaving 16 bases between the germline ends. The germline gives CDR1 KGHSH, CDR2 LQKENI. The CDR3 runs to 17 residues. The CDR3 region is CASSPPVTTEPQETQYF. As DNA, the CDR3 is TGTGCCAGCTCACCACCAGTTACAACAGAACCACAAGAGACCCAGTACTTC.

This clonotype was observed a handful of times. The chain's CDR3 is CASSRKGGGRASGEQYF. The CDR3 DNA reads TGTGCCAGCAGCCGTAAGGGAGGCGGGAGGGCCTCGGGCGAGCAGTACTTC. The J gene is TRBJ2-7, the V gene TRBV12-3 or TRBV12-4, with 9 bases fitting TRBD2. This CDR3 contains 17 residues. J gave up 6 bases and V 6 bases, and 18 bases lay outside the gene matches.

This clonotype was seen more than once but under ten times. This chain uses TRBV3-1 with TRBJ1-2, with unresolved D. CDR1 and CDR2 (germline): LGHDT, YNNKEL (reference sequence). The CDR3 covers 15 residues. The V end lost 0 bases, the J end lost 4 bases, and 12 bases lay between the germline ends. For the CDR3, the DNA is TGTGCCAGCAGCCAAGATTTGGTATTCGGCTATGGCTACACCTTC. Translated: CASSQDLVFGYGYTF.

CDR3 coding DNA: TGCAGTGCTAGGGGCCAAAACATTCAGTACTTC. Residues: CSARGQNIQYF. The J gene is TRBJ2-4, the V gene TRBV20-1, with D unclear. The CDR3 contains 11 residues. Trimming stripped 3 bases from V and 5 bases from J, with 5 bases between. The germline V gene encodes CDR1 DFQATT and CDR2 SNEGSKA (reference sequence).

The chain has TRBV9 and TRBJ2-5; 14 bases are shared with TRBD2. J lost 4 bases, V lost 3 bases, and 5 bases had no gene match. Germline V CDR1 and CDR2: SGDLS, YYNGEE. The CDR3 spans 16 residues. In DNA, the CDR3 is TGTGCCAGCAGCGCTGGCGGACTAGCGGGAGGAGAGACCCAGTACTTC. Its translation is CASSAGGLAGGETQYF.

The chain is built from TRBV6-2 or TRBV6-3 and TRBJ1-2; D possibly corresponds to TRBD1 (5 bases). Trimming cost V 8 bases and J 2 bases, with 9 bases left between them. The CDR3 is 12 residues long. In germline, CDR1 is MNHEY, CDR2 SVGEGT. Here the CDR3 reads CASRRGNYGYTF. The CDR3 DNA sequence: TGTGCCAGCCGCCGGGGCAACTATGGCTACACCTTC.

V usage is TRBV7-6 and J usage is TRBJ2-1, with 11 positions matching TRBD2. Germline assignment: CDR1 SGHVS and CDR2 FNYEAQ. Unmatched junction bases numbered 23, after V lost 5 bases and J lost 2 bases. This CDR3 contains 22 residues. The CDR3 sequence: CASSLILDREITSGSPYNEQFF. The CDR3 DNA is TGTGCCAGCAGCCTGATATTGGACAGGGAGATTACTAGCGGGAGTCCCTACAATGAGCAGTTCTTC.

A few counts support this clonotype. This chain links TRBV27 with TRBJ2-1; 9 nucleotides match TRBD2. The CDR3 totals 15 residues. Germline loops: CDR1 MNHEY, CDR2 SMNVEV (reference sequence). With V trimmed by 3 bases and J by 8 bases, 8 bases remained unmatched. The CDR3: CASSFVAGGFHEQFF. In nucleotides, the CDR3 is TGTGCCAGCAGTTTTGTTGCGGGAGGGTTCCATGAGCAGTTCTTC.

This sequence joins TRBV6-5 and TRBJ1-1; D not resolved. The CDR3 has 14 amino acids. The V gene lost 6 bases and the J gene lost 7 bases, with 18 bases spanning the gap. From germline, CDR1 is MNHEY and CDR2 SVGAGI. The chain's CDR3 is CASSNGENLGEAFF. DNA of the CDR3: TGTGCCAGCAGCAACGGAGAGAATCTTGGTGAAGCTTTCTTT.

This clonotype was counted a few times. The rearrangement uses TRBV12-3 or TRBV12-4 and TRBJ1-5; D unclear. Trimming took 1 base from V and 6 from J, leaving 16 bases between them. This CDR3 spans 16 amino acids. CDR3 sequence (DNA): TGTGCCAGCAGTTTAGACGGCAGCGTTACGATTCAGCCCCAGCATTTT. It is translated as CASSLDGSVTIQPQHF.

V and J are TRBV5-1 and TRBJ2-5; D not certain. V gave up 0 bases and J gave up 11 bases, with 20 bases separating them. Germline CDR1 is SGHRS and CDR2 is YFSETQ. CDR3 length: 15 residues. The CDR3 coding sequence is TGCGCCAGCAGCTTGGGCCTAGGCCTACCTGACGGGCAGTACTTC. Its protein is CASSLGLGLPDGQYF. The full variable domain, in which reference TRBV5-1 and TRBJ2-5 provide the parts outside the CDR3, is KAGVTQTPRYLIKTRGQQVTLSCSPISGHRSVSWYQQTPGQGLQFLFEYFSETQRNKGNFPGRFSGRQFSNSRSEMNVSTLELGDSALYLCASSLGLGLPDGQYFGPGTRLLVL.

V gene TRBV7-2 combines with J gene TRBJ2-7; TRBD1 is a possible D gene (6 bases). The V end was cut by 9 bases, the J end by 2 bases, with 17 bases between. Germline CDR1 SGHTA, CDR2 FQGNSA. This CDR3 comprises 14 residues. CDR3 amino acids: CASVDRNRPYEQYF. Here the CDR3 DNA reads TGTGCCAGTGTTGACAGGAACAGACCCTACGAGCAGTACTTC.

The chain is built from TRBV7-9 and TRBJ1-1, with 8 positions matching TRBD1. The germline V gene encodes CDR1 SEHNR and CDR2 FQNEAQ (reference sequence). CDR3 length: 19 amino acids. J gave up 3 bases and V 1 base, and 16 bases lay outside the gene matches. The CDR3 DNA reads TGTGCCAGCAGCTTAGGAGGACAGGGACCCGAGGCGAGGGACACTGAAGCTTTCTTT. Its protein is CASSLGGQGPEARDTEAFF.

This clonotype was found many times. The rearrangement uses TRBV3-1 and TRBJ2-7; 9 positions match TRBD1. The J segment lost 4 bases and the V segment lost 4 bases, leaving 2 bases of the junction unmatched. Germline V gives CDR1 LGHDT, CDR2 YNNKEL (reference sequence). This CDR3 is 13 amino acids long. CDR3 sequence: CASSRTGVYEQYF. CDR3 nucleotide sequence: TGTGCCAGCAGCCGGACAGGGGTGTACGAGCAGTACTTC.

This sequence joins TRBV19 and TRBJ1-5, with 7 bases matching TRBD1. The CDR3 covers 17 residues. The germline CDR1 and CDR2 sequences are LNHDA and SQIVND (reference sequence). V shed 5 bases and J 9 bases; nucleotides not matched to a gene: 19. CDR3 amino acids: CASSLTGPPSFLRPQHF. In DNA, the CDR3 is TGTGCCAGTAGTTTGACAGGGCCGCCTTCGTTTTTGCGGCCCCAGCATTTT. The full variable domain, in which reference TRBV19 and TRBJ1-5 provide the parts outside the CDR3, is DGGITQSPKYLFRKEGQNVTLSCEQNLNHDAMYWYRQDPGQGLRLIYYSQIVNDFQKGDIAEGYSVSREKKESFPLTVTSAQKNPTAFYLCASSLTGPPSFLRPQHFGDGTRLSIL.

This clonotype has only a few counts. The rearrangement uses TRBV2 and TRBJ2-7; D is uncertain. V was cut by 10 bases and J by 3 bases, with 16 bases left in between. Germline V gene lookup returns CDR1 SNHLY and CDR2 FYNNEI. The CDR3 runs 13 residues. The CDR3 DNA reads as TGTGCCATAACGGGCCCTAAGAGCTACGAGCAGTACTTC. Translation: CAITGPKSYEQYF.

This rearrangement joins TRBV6-6 to TRBJ2-7; D tentatively fits TRBD1 or TRBD2 (6 bases each). The CDR3 spans 12 residues. Germline V gene data show CDR1 as MNHNY and CDR2 as SVGAGI (reference sequence). Trimming pared 5 bases from V and 10 bases from J, leaving 15 bases between. This CDR3 is CASSPGATAQYF. CDR3 in DNA: TGTGCCAGCAGTCCGGGGGCTACCGCCCAGTACTTC.

The table lists this clonotype with a count of one. V and J are TRBV6-6 and TRBJ2-5, with TRBD2 matching 10 bases. The CDR3 loop spans 14 amino acids. Trimming cost V 6 bases and J 5 bases; bases outside gene matches: 6. Germline assignment: CDR1 MNHNY and CDR2 SVGAGI (reference sequence). In nucleotides, the CDR3 is TGTGCCAGCAGACCAGCGGGGGGGCAGGAGACCCAGTACTTC. The encoded protein is CASRPAGGQETQYF.